Below, one T cell receptor beta chain is given with its context. Its antigen is unknown. Positively selected for CCR7, the CD45RO-negative cells used as naive CD8 cells excluded terminally differentiated effector memory CD45RA+ cells. Generated by immunoSEQ multiplex PCR, the TCRdb table keeps only in-frame clones and is missing some. The table has about 2.2 million clones, 93% seen once. Germline CDR1 reads SGHVS; CDR2 reads FNYEAQ. The ends lost 5 bases at V and 7 bases at J; junction bases unmatched: 17. The CDR3 is made up of 19 amino acids. The record originates from a study of shared clonotypes between healthy human individuals. Study-level findings and limits: Roughly 4.6% of naive CD4 clonotypes were common to several donors.

The chain joins TRBV7-6 to TRBJ1-4; TRBD1 matches at 12 bases. Source material: naive CD8+ T cells from PBMCs. The TCR originated in a man between 18 and 29 years old in good health. Some clones in this sample may be carry-over from other donors' samples. DNA of the CDR3: TGTGCCAGCAGCGCGAGAAAACCGGGACAGGGGGCGCATAGTGAAAAACTGTTTTTT. Translating gives CASSARKPGQGAHSEKLFF.